The entry below gives a single T cell receptor beta chain sequence along with its context. Its antigen is currently not known. Qualities for individual bases were not recorded, and no much larger clone is one base off. This sample was taken from a study of lymphopenia after photon versus proton radiotherapy (dated 2019 in TCRdb). Concerning the study at large: In patients with gastrointestinal tumors who developed high-grade lymphopenia, the study compared the immunological effects of photon radiation therapy with those of proton radiation therapy. The goal of the study was to characterize the differences between the two radiation modalities in how they affect the immune system. The cohort included 15 to 20 patients with gastrointestinal tumors who developed lymphopenia after receiving either photon or proton therapy. The full study reports these points: The survival association was assessed only in patients who died, and the authors presented better survival with proton therapy as a possibility rather than a demonstrated result. Proton-treated patients stayed relatively stable during treatment, while photon-treated patients lost naive T cells and TCR diversity and gained effector/memory populations. Once the lymphocyte count had reached its nadir, the repertoires of photon-treated patients showed oligoclonal expansion, particularly of CD8+ Temra cells, and this expansion drove the decline in diversity. Among patients across the cohort who died, overall survival time showed an inverse correlation with a larger post-nadir drop in TCR diversity.

The library was produced with the immunoSEQ multiplex PCR assay. Deep sequencing of rearranged TCR beta loci, alongside multiparametric flow cytometry, was used to profile T cell repertoires. As stored in TCRdb, this immuneACCESS dataset retains in-frame rearrangements with V and J assigned. A fraction of the clones does not appear; measured against another copy, unresolved V genes explain less than half of the discrepancy, and the remainder lacks a known reason. For this sample the table gives about 45,000 clones, of which less than 90% were detected only once. Clones ranked in the top ten supply 2.2% of the sample. The source was peripheral blood, collected from a patient treated with photon-based radiotherapy. The receptor comes from a man in his forties with gastric cancer.

CDR3 reads: CASSGRGFVGETQYF. Read as DNA, the sequence is TGTGCCAGTAGTGGAAGGGGGTTCGTCGGGGAGACCCAGTACTTC. The rearrangement combines TRBV19 with TRBJ2-5, and possibly TRBD1, on 6 matching bases. For CDR1 and CDR2, the germline V gene (reference sequence) lists LNHDA and SQIVND. The CDR3 measures 15 amino acids from cysteine to phenylalanine. The CDR3 DNA has 45 bases and is translated from base 1. The V and J ends are trimmed by 5 bases and 5 bases, leaving 18 bases between them.